This T cell receptor (beta chain) was retrieved from a study of T cells in localized non-small cell lung cancer. Study-wide results and caveats: Heterogeneity is still possible, as just one tumor region was sequenced.

V was pared by 1 base and J by 7 bases, with 11 bases between. Per germline, CDR1 SGDLS and CDR2 YYNGEE. CDR3 length: 13 residues. Worth noting for this clone: Its matching antigen is unknown.

Libraries were prepared by immunoSEQ multiplex PCR; TCRdb keeps only in-frame clonotypes and omits some of them. The repertoire holds some 40,000 clones, about 92% seen once, with around 6.9% in the top ten. The specimen was peripheral blood, collected before any cancer treatment. V and J are TRBV9 and TRBJ1-2; D not resolved. The receptor was isolated from a female donor at least 60 years old with stage I lung adenocarcinoma. This chain's CDR3 is CASSVTRERGYTF. Here the CDR3 DNA reads TGTGCCAGCAGCGTAACCAGAGAACGTGGCTACACCTTC. The full variable domain, with the rest looked up from reference TRBV9 and TRBJ1-2, is DSGVTQTPKHLITATGQRVTLRCSPRSGDLSVYWYQQSLDQGLQFLIQYYNGEERAKGNILERFSAQQFPDLHSELNLSSLELGDSALYFCASSVTRERGYTFGSGTRLTVV.